This TCR beta chain appears in the sequencing data of a study of shared clonotypes between healthy human individuals. CD8 cells classed as naive were CD45RO-negative and positively selected for CCR7, excluding terminally differentiated effector memory CD45RA+ cells. Trimming took 1 base from V and 4 from J; bases not matched to a gene: 9. CDR1 is SEHNR and CDR2 is FQNEAQ in the germline V gene (reference sequence). There are 17 residues in the CDR3. In this sample, this clone turned up once. Assay: immunoSEQ multiplex PCR; the TCRdb copy retains only in-frame clones and omits some. The sample lists 2 million to 2.5 million clones; about 95% were seen once.

Material: naive CD8+ T cells sorted from blood. The chain combines TRBV7-9 with TRBJ2-3, with 9 bases matching TRBD1. The receptor was derived from a man younger than 35 in good health. The CDR3 sequence is CASSLEPRTGDSDTQYF. In DNA, the CDR3 is TGTGCCAGCAGCTTAGAACCCAGGACAGGGGATTCAGATACGCAGTATTTT.